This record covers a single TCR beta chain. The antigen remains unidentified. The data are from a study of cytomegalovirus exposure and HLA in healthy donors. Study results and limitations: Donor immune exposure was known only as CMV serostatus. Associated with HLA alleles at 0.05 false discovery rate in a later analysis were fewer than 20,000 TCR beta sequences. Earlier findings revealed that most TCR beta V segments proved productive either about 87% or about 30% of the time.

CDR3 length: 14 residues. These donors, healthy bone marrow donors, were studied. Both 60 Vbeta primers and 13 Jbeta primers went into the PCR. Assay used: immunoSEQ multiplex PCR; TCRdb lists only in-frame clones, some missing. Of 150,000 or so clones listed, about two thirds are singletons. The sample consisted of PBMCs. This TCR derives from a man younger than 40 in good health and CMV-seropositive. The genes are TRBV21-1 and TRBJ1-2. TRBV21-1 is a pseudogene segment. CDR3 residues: CASSNEPRDCATTF. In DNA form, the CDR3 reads TGTGCCAGCAGCAATGAACCCCGGGACTGTGCTACCACCTTC.